A selection of T cell receptor beta chains follows, all from one sample in a study of blood T cells in healthy people across ages. Via MiXCR, TCRdb re-called the 5' RACE reads, giving one row per CDR3 protein. The table shows some 1,800,000 distinct CDR3 sequences, with roughly two fifths occurring only once. Sequences were obtained from blood. The receptors were gathered from a human donor in good health. The conserved cysteine and the conserved F or W are not part of the CDR3 here. Each record gives: V gene, J gene, D gene, CDR3 protein. The D gene is left open where the match is weak.

V: TRBV7-3; J: TRBJ1-2; D: NA; CDR3: TSSQGGEVNYGYT
V: TRBV5-1; J: TRBJ1-2; D: TRBD1; CDR3: ASTPGQIYGYT
V: TRBV6-2/TRBV6-3; J: TRBJ2-1; D: NA; CDR3: ASMGVTINEQF
V: TRBV7-2; J: TRBJ2-5; D: TRBD1; CDR3: ASSSNTGVRETQY
V: TRBV9; J: TRBJ1-2; D: NA; CDR3: ASSVATAGGSVANYGYT
V: TRBV2; J: TRBJ2-1; D: TRBD1; CDR3: ASSKLGTAKF
V: TRBV5-5; J: TRBJ2-1; D: TRBD2; CDR3: ASSPTSGGARF
V: TRBV7-8; J: TRBJ1-3; D: NA; CDR3: ASSLAQLRFSGNTIY
V: TRBV5-1; J: TRBJ2-3; D: TRBD2; CDR3: ASSFIPPSGNTDTQY
V: TRBV4-2; J: TRBJ2-4; D: NA; CDR3: ASSKRGSENIQY
V: TRBV7-2; J: TRBJ2-2; D: TRBD1; CDR3: ASRAAGQGKMF
V: TRBV12-3/TRBV12-4; J: TRBJ2-7; D: NA; CDR3: ASRPRPYEQY
V: TRBV6-6; J: TRBJ2-3; D: NA; CDR3: ASSYGSPGDTDTQY
V: TRBV5-6; J: TRBJ2-1; D: NA; CDR3: ASSSGSGQF
V: TRBV6-5; J: TRBJ2-4; D: TRBD2; CDR3: AGSRGLAGREQY
V: TRBV5-5; J: TRBJ1-4; D: TRBD1; CDR3: ASSYGTGGEKLF
V: TRBV29-1; J: TRBJ1-2; D: NA; CDR3: SVSAYYGYT
V: TRBV7-2; J: TRBJ2-5; D: TRBD1; CDR3: ASSSQTGALETQY
V: TRBV7-2; J: TRBJ2-1; D: TRBD2; CDR3: AGLPGGRSYNEQF
V: TRBV7-3; J: TRBJ2-1; D: TRBD2; CDR3: ASSPDRVVSLAGGNEQF
V: TRBV9; J: TRBJ1-2; D: NA; CDR3: ASNRGAISYGYT
V: TRBV10-3; J: TRBJ2-5; D: NA; CDR3: AISEDSSRETQY
V: TRBV7-2; J: TRBJ2-7; D: NA; CDR3: ASSMGRDRSYEQY
V: TRBV10-3; J: TRBJ2-3; D: TRBD2; CDR3: AISEERGSTDTQY
V: TRBV4-1; J: TRBJ1-1; D: NA; CDR3: ASSQAPRKNTEAF
V: TRBV9; J: TRBJ1-2; D: TRBD1; CDR3: ASSTGTAPNYGYT
V: TRBV7-9; J: TRBJ2-1; D: TRBD1; CDR3: ASSLWSGTGAYNEQF
V: TRBV7-2; J: TRBJ2-1; D: TRBD1; CDR3: ASTLLGTGVGNEQF
V: TRBV4-3; J: TRBJ1-6; D: NA; CDR3: ASTGTYTDYNSPLH
V: TRBV12-3/TRBV12-4; J: TRBJ1-2; D: NA; CDR3: ASSFSVGRRFVYGYT
V: TRBV7-9; J: TRBJ2-5; D: TRBD2; CDR3: ASSPRAALRGDQETRY
V: TRBV20-1; J: TRBJ1-5; D: NA; CDR3: SATDQRGGGINQPQH
V: TRBV7-7; J: TRBJ2-3; D: NA; CDR3: ASSLNALDTQY
V: TRBV5-1; J: TRBJ1-4; D: NA; CDR3: ARSSASGTIDATNEKLF
V: TRBV20-1; J: TRBJ2-3; D: TRBD2; CDR3: SARDWRGGDTQY
V: TRBV7-2; J: NA; D: TRBD1; CDR3: ASSLGLTGIDEQY
V: TRBV20-1; J: TRBJ2-7; D: NA; CDR3: SASYLLIRSYEQY
V: TRBV20-1; J: NA; D: NA; CDR3: SALSAGTKTIQY
V: TRBV24-1; J: TRBJ2-5; D: TRBD2; CDR3: ATSDTLGGGMETQY
V: TRBV6-5; J: TRBJ2-6; D: NA; CDR3: ASRRKGGSGANVLT
V: TRBV7-2; J: TRBJ1-1; D: NA; CDR3: ASSTAFRDLAEAF
V: TRBV28; J: TRBJ1-4; D: TRBD1; CDR3: AIGSQGAPRNEKRF
V: TRBV27; J: TRBJ1-5; D: TRBD1; CDR3: ASSLIRDSHQPQH